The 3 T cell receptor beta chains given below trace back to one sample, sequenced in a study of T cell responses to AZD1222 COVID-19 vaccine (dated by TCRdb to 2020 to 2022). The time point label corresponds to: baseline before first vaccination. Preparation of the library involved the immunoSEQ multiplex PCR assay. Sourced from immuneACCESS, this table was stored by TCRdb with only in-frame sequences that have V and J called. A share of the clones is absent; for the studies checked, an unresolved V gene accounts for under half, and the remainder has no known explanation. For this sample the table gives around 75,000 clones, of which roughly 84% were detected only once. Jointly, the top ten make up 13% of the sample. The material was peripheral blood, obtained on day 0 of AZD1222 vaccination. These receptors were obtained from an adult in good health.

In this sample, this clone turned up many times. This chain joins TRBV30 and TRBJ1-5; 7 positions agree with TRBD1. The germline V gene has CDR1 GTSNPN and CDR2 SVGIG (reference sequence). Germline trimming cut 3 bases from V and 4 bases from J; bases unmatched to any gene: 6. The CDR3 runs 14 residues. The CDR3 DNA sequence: TGTGCCTGGAGGACAGGGTTGGGAAATCAGCCCCAGCATTTT. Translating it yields CAWRTGLGNQPQHF.

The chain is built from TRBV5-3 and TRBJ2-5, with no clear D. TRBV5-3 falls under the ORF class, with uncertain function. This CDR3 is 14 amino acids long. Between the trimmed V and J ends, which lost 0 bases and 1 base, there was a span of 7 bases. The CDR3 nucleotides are TGTGCCAGAAGCTTGGGACACTTCCAAGAGACCCAGTACTTC. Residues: CARSLGHFQETQYF.

This CDR3 reads CASSPTGVTEAFF. The CDR3 nucleotides read TGTGCCAGCTCCCCGACAGGGGTCACTGAAGCTTTCTTT. This sequence joins TRBV18 and TRBJ1-1, with 8 positions matching TRBD1. The junction had 4 bases not matched to a gene; V was cut back by 6 bases and J by 4 bases. CDR3 length equals 13 residues. Germline assignment: CDR1 KGHSH and CDR2 LQKENI.